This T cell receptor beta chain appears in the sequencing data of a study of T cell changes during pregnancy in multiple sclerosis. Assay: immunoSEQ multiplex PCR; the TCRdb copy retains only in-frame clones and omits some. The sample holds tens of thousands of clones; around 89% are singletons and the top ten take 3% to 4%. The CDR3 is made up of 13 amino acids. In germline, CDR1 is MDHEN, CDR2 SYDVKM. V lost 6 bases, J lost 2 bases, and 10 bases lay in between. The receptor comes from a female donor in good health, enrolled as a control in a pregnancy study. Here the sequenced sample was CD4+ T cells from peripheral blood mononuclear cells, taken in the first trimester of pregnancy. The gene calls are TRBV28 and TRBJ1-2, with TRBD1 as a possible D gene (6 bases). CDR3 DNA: TGTGCCAGCAGGCAGCAGGGGAACTATGGCTACACCTTC. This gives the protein CASRQQGNYGYTF.